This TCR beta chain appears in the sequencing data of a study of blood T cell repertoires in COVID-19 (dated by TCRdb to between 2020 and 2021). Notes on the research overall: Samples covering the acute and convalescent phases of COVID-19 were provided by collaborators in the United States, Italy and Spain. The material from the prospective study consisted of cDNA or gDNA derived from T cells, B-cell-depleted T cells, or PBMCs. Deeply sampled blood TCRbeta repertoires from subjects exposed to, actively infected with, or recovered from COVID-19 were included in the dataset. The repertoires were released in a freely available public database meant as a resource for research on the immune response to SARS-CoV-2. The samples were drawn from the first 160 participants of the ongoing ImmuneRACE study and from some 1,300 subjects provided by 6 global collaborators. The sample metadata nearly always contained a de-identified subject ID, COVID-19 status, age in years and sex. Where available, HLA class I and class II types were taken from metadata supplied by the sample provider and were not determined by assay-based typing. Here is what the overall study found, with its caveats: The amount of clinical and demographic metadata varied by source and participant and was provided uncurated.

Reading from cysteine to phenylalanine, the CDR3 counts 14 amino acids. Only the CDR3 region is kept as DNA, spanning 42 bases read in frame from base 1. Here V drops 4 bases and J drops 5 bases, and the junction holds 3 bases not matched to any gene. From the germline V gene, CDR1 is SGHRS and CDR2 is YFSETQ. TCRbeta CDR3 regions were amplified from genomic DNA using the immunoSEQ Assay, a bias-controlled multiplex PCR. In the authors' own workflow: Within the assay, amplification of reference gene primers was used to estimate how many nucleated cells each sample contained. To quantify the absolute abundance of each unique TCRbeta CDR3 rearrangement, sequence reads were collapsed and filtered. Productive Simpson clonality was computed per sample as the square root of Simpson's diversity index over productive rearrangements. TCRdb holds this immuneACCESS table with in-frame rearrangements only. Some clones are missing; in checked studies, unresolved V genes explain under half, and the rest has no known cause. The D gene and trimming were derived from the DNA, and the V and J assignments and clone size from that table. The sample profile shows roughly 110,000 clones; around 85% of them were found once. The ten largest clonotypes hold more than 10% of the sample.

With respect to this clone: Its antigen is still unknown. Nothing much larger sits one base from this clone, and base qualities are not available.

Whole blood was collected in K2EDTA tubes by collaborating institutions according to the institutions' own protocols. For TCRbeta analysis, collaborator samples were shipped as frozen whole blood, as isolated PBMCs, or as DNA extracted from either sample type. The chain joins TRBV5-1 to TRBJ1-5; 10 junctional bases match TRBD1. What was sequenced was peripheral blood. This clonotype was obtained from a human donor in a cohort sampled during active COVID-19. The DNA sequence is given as TGCGCCAGCAGCCCCGGGACAGGGGATCAGCCCCAGCATTTT. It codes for CASSPGTGDQPQHF.